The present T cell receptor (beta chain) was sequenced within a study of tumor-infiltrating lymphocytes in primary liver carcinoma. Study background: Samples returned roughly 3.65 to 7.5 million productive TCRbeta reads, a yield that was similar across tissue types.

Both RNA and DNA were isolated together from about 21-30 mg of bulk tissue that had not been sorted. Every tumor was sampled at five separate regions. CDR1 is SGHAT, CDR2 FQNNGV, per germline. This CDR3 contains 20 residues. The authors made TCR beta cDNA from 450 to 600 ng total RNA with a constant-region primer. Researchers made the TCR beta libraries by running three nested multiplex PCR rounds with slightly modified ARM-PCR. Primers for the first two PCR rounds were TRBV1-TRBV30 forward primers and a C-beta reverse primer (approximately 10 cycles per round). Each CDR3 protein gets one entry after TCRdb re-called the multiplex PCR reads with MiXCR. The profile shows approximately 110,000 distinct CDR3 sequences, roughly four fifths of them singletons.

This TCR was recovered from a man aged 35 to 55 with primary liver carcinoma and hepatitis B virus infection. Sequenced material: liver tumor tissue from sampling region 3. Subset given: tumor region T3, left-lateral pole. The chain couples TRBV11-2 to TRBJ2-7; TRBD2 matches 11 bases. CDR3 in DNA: TGTGTAAGCAGCTGGAGGGAGGGGAGGACTAGCGGGCTCAGCTCCTACGAGCAGTACTTC. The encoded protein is CVSSWREGRTSGLSSYEQYF.